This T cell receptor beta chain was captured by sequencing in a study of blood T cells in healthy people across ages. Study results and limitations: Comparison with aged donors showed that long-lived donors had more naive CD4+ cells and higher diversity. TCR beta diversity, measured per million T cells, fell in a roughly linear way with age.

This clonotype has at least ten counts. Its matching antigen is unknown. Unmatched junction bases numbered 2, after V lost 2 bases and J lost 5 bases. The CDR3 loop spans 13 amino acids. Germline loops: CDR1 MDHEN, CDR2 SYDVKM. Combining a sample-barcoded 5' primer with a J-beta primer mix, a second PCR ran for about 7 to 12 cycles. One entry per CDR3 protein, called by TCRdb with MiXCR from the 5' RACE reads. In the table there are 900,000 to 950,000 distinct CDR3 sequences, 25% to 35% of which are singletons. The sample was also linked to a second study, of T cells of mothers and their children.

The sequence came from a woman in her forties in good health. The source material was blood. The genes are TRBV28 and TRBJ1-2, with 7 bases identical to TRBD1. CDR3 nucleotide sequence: TGTGCCAGCAGTTTAATGGGACAGTATGGCTACACCTTC. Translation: CASSLMGQYGYTF.